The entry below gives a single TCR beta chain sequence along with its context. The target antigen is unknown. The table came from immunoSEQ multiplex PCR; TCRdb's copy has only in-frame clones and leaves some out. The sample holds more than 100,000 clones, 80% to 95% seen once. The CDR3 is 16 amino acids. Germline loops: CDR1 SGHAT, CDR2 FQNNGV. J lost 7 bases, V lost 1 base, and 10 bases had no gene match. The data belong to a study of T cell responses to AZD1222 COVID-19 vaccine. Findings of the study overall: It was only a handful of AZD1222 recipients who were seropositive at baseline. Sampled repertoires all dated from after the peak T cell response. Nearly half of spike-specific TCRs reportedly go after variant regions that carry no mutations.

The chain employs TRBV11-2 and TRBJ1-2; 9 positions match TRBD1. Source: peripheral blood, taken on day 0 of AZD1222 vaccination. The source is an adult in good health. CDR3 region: CASSLGAGTGQSGYTF. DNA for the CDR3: TGTGCCAGCAGCTTAGGCGCCGGGACAGGGCAGAGTGGCTACACCTTC. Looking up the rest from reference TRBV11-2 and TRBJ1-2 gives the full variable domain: EAGVAQSPRYKIIEKRQSVAFWCNPISGHATLYWYQQILGQGPKLLIQFQNNGVVDDSQLPKDRFSAERLKGVDSTLKIQPAKLEDSAVYLCASSLGAGTGQSGYTFGSGTRLTVV.